This T cell receptor beta chain was recorded in a study of shared clonotypes between healthy human individuals. Study-level results: Relative to clonotypes present in all four donors, those not shared had lower generation probabilities. The naive CD4 repertoires of a few donors were compared, and roughly 5% of clonotypes were shared.

Note on this clone: Its antigen is currently unknown.

Measured with immunoSEQ multiplex PCR; TCRdb has only the in-frame clones, and not every one. The table includes roughly 2,300,000 clones, roughly 92% detected once. The V end was cut by 4 bases, the J end by 4 bases, with 17 bases between. CDR3 length equals 16 residues. CDR1 and CDR2 from the germline V gene are SEHNR and FQNEAQ (reference sequence). The V gene is TRBV7-9, the J gene TRBJ2-1; D may be TRBD1 (5 bases). The sequenced material came from naive CD4+ T cells from PBMCs. Subset in this sample: CD45RA+ positively selected. This clonotype originated in a man between 18 and 29 years old in good health. Some clones in this sample may be carry-over from other donors' samples. CDR3 in amino acids: CASSSNTFRQYNEQFF. The CDR3 DNA reads TGTGCCAGCAGCTCAAATACCTTTAGACAGTACAATGAGCAGTTCTTC. Full variable domain (outside the CDR3, taken from reference TRBV7-9 and TRBJ2-1): DTGVSQNPRHKITKRGQNVTFRCDPISEHNRLYWYRQTLGQGPEFLTYFQNEAQLEKSRLLSDRFSAERPKGSFSTLEIQRTEQGDSAMYLCASSSNTFRQYNEQFFGPGTRLTVL.